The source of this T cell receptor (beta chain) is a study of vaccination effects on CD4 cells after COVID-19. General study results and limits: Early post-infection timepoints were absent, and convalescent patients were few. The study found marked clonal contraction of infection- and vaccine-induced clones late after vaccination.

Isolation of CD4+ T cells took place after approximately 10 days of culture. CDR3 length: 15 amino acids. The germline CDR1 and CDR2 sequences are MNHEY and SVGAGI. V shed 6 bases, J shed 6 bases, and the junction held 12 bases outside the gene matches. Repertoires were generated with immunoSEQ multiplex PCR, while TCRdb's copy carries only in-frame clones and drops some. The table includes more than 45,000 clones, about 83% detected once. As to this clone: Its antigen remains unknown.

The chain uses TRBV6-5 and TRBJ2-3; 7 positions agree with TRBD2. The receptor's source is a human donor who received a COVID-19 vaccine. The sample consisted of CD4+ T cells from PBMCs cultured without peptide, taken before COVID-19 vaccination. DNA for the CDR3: TGTGCCAGCAGCTGGGAGCGGGGAACCTTGGATACGCAGTATTTT. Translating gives CASSWERGTLDTQYF.